This TCR beta chain is drawn from a study of cytomegalovirus exposure and HLA in healthy donors. As for the study in general: Early released data had tens of millions of unique TCRs, all coming from HLA-typed donors. The Caucasian-associated ancestry cluster held over 80% of more than 350 genotyped donors.

A note on this clone: Antigen: not known.

PCR employed 60 Vbeta and 13 Jbeta primers. Using immunoSEQ multiplex PCR, the repertoire was profiled, and TCRdb retains in-frame clones only, with some absent. This repertoire shows 240,000 or so clones, roughly 82% found once; its top ten account for around 5.7%. Study conclusions and caveats: CMV antigen specificity was confirmed in vitro for three CMV-associated chains. Cytomegalovirus status was reportedly diagnosed by the classifier with high specificity and sensitivity.

V shed 1 base and J shed 2 bases, with 12 bases lying between them. The CDR3 has 17 residues. Germline CDR1 reads LGHNA; CDR2 reads YNFKEQ. Input material: PBMCs. The TCR comes from a middle-aged woman in good health and CMV-seropositive. V gene TRBV4-2 combines with J gene TRBJ2-6, with TRBD1 as a possible D gene (6 bases). CDR3 sequence: CASSQASRGPGANVLTF. CDR3 coding DNA: TGTGCCAGCAGCCAAGCCTCCAGGGGTCCTGGGGCCAACGTCCTGACTTTC.